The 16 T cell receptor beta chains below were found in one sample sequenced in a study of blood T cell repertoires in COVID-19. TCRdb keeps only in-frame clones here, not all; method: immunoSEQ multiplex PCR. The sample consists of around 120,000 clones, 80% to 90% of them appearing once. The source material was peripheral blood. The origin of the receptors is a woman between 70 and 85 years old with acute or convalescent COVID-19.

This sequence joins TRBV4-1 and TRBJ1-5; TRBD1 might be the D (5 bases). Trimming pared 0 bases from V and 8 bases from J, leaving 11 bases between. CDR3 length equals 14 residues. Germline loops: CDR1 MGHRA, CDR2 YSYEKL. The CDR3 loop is CASSQDRVTKPQHF. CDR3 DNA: TGCGCCAGCAGCCAAGACAGGGTTACGAAGCCCCAGCATTTT.

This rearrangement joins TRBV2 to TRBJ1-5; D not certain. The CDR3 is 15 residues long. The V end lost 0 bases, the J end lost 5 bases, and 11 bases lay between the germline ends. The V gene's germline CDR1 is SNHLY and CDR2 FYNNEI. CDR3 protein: CASSEAGSPDQPQHF. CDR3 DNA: TGTGCCAGCAGTGAAGCGGGGAGCCCTGATCAGCCCCAGCATTTT.

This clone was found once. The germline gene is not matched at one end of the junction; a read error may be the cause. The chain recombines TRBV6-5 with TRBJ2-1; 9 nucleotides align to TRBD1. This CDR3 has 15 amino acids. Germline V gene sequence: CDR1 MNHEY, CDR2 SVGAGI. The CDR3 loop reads CASSYPGQGHYEEFF. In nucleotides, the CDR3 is TGTGCCAGCAGTTACCCGGGACAGGGACACTATGAGGAGTTCTTC.

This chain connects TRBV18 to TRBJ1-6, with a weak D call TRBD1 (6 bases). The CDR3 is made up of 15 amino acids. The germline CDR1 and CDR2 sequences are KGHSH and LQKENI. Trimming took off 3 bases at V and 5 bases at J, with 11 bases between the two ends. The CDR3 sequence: CASSPGEGDNSPLHF. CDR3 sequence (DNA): TGTGCCAGCTCACCCGGGGAGGGGGATAATTCACCCCTCCACTTT.

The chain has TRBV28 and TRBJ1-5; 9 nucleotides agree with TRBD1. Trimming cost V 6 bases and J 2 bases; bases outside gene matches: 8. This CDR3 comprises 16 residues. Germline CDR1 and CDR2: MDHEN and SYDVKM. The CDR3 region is CASSTDGTGRNQPQHF. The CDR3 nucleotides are TGTGCCAGCAGCACTGACGGGACAGGGCGCAATCAGCCCCAGCATTTT.

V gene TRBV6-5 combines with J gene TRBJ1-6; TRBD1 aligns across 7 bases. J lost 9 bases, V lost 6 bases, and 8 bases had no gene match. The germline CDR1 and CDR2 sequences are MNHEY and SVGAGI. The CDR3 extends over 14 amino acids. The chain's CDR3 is CASSPPGGSSPLHF. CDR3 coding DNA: TGTGCCAGCAGCCCCCCAGGGGGTTCTTCACCCCTCCACTTT.

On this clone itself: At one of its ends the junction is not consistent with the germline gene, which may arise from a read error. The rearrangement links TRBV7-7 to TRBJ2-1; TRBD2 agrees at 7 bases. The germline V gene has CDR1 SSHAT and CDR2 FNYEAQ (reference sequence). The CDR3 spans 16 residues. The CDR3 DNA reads TGTGCTAGCAGCTCAACCTATTTAGCGGGCCGGAATGAGCAGTTCTTC. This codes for CASSSTYLAGRNEQFF.

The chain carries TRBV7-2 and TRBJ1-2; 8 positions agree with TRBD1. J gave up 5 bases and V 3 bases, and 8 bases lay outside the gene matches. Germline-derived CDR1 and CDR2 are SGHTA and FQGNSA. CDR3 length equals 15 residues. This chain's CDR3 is CASSFLPGTGYGYTF. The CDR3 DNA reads TGTGCCAGCAGCTTCCTGCCGGGGACAGGATATGGCTACACCTTC.

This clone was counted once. CDR3 loop: CASRPGQVSYEQYF. DNA of the CDR3: TGCGCCAGCAGACCGGGACAGGTCTCCTACGAGCAGTACTTC. The V and J genes are TRBV10-2 and TRBJ2-7; 8 positions agree with TRBD1. There are 14 residues in the CDR3. In germline, CDR1 is WSHSY, CDR2 SAAADI. Losses at the gene ends were 6 bases for V and 0 bases for J; bases not matched to a gene: 4.

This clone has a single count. In DNA, the CDR3 is TGCGCCAGCAGCCTAACGGAGAGCTTCTACAATGAGCAGTTCTTC. Its protein product is CASSLTESFYNEQFF. The J gene is TRBJ2-1, the V gene TRBV4-1; D is unclear. Trimming removed 4 bases from V and 3 bases from J, with 13 bases in between. The V gene's germline CDR1 is MGHRA and CDR2 YSYEKL. The CDR3 consists of 15 residues.

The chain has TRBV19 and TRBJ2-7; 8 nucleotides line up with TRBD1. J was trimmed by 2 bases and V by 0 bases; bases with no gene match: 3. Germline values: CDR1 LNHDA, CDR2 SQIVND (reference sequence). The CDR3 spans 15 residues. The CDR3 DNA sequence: TGTGCCAGTAGTATAGACCTGACAGGGGCCTACGAGCAGTACTTC. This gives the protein CASSIDLTGAYEQYF. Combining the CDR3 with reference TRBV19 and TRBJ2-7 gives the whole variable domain DGGITQSPKYLFRKEGQNVTLSCEQNLNHDAMYWYRQDPGQGLRLIYYSQIVNDFQKGDIAEGYSVSREKKESFPLTVTSAQKNPTAFYLCASSIDLTGAYEQYFGPGTRLTVT.

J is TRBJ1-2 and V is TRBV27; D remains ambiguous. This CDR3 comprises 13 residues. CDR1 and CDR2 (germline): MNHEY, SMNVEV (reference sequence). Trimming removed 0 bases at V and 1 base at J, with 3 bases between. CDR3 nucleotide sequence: TGTGCCAGCAGTTTATCACATAACTATGGCTACACCTTC. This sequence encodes CASSLSHNYGYTF.

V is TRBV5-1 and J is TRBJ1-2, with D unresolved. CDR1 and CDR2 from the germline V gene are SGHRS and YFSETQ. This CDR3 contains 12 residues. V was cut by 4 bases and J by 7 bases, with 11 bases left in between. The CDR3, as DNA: TGCGCCAGCAGCCCGCGGGGTAGTGGCTACACCTTC. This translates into CASSPRGSGYTF.

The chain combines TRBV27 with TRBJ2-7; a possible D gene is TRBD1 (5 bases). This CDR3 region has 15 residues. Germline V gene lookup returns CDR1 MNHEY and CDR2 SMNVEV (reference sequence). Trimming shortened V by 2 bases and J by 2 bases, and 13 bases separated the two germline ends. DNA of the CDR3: TGTGCCAGCAGTTTACTTGGCGGCAGGGCCTACGAGCAGTACTTC. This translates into CASSLLGGRAYEQYF.

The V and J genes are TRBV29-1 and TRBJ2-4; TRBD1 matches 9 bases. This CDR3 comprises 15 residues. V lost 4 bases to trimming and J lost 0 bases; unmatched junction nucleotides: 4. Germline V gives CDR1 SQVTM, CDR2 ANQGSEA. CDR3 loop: CSVGWDRVAKNIQYF. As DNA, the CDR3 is TGCAGCGTTGGGTGGGACAGGGTAGCCAAAAACATTCAGTACTTC.

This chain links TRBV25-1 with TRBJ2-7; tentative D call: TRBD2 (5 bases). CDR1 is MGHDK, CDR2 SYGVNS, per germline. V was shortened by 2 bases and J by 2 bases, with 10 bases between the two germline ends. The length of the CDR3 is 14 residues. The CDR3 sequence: CASSEGSRTYEQYF. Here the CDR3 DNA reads TGTGCCAGCAGTGAAGGGAGCAGAACCTACGAGCAGTACTTC.